The 20 T cell receptor beta chains below all came from one sample that was sequenced in a study of early T cells in non-severe SARS-CoV-2 infection. One entry per CDR3 protein results from TCRdb running MiXCR on the 5' RACE reads. The table records about 55,000 distinct CDR3 sequences, about 13% of them present only once. This sample comprised whole blood, obtained at baseline. Receptors were obtained from an adult who was a healthcare worker with PCR-confirmed SARS-CoV-2 infection or an uninfected control (not recorded which).

The chain has TRBV20-1 and TRBJ1-6; no clear D. The CDR3 consists of 12 residues. Germline V gene sequence: CDR1 DFQATT, CDR2 SNEGSKA (reference sequence). The CDR3 sequence is CSAGRYNSPLHF. The CDR3 DNA follows: TGCAGCGCCGGGAGGTATAATTCACCCCTCCACTTT.

The V and J genes are TRBV7-9 and TRBJ2-5, with D possibly being TRBD1 (6 bases). The germline V gene encodes CDR1 SEHNR and CDR2 FQNEAQ (reference sequence). This CDR3 spans 15 amino acids. The ends were cut back, 5 bases at V and 1 base at J, with 14 bases in the middle. The CDR3 loop reads CASSTGDTAQETQYF. In DNA, the CDR3 is TGTGCCAGCAGCACTGGGGACACCGCCCAAGAGACCCAGTACTTC.

This clonotype was observed a few times. The chain joins TRBV14 to TRBJ1-1; 9 nucleotides match TRBD1. The J segment lost 2 bases and the V segment lost 1 base, leaving 5 bases of the junction unmatched. The CDR3 is made up of 16 amino acids. CDR1 is SGHDN, CDR2 FVKESK, per germline. CDR3 nucleotides: TGTGCCAGCAGCCAAGTTTGGGACAGGGTAAACACTGAAGCTTTCTTT. It specifies CASSQVWDRVNTEAFF.

This clonotype was recorded a few times. The rearrangement links TRBV6-5 to TRBJ2-7; D not resolved. The V and J ends lost 4 bases and 3 bases respectively, with 10 bases between them. This CDR3 region has 13 residues. Germline CDR1 MNHEY, CDR2 SVGAGI. This CDR3 is CASSFRANYEQYF. The CDR3 nucleotides are TGTGCCAGCAGTTTCCGGGCAAACTACGAGCAGTACTTC.

The chain recombines TRBV21-1 with TRBJ2-3. TRBV21-1 corresponds to a pseudogene. The CDR3 runs 13 residues. The CDR3 nucleotides are TGTGCCAGCAGCAAAGACAGAACAGATACGCAGTATTTT. Its translation: CASSKDRTDTQYF.

The rearrangement links TRBV25-1 to TRBJ2-7; D is tentatively TRBD1 or TRBD2 (5 bases each). V dropped 1 base and J dropped 4 bases, with 8 bases sitting between them. Germline values: CDR1 MGHDK, CDR2 SYGVNS. The CDR3 sequence is 13 residues long. CDR3 nucleotide sequence: TGTGCCAGCAGTGAATCCGGGGCGTACGAGCAGTACTTC. This gives the protein CASSESGAYEQYF.

Regarding this clonotype: With a much larger clone just one base away, this may be a read error. The rearrangement joins TRBV7-9 to TRBJ2-2; tentative D call: TRBD1 (6 bases). The CDR3 is 15 residues long. CDR1 and CDR2 (germline): SEHNR, FQNEAQ (reference sequence). V was clipped by 5 bases and J by 3 bases, with 13 bases between them. As DNA, the CDR3 is TGTGCCAGCAGCCCCCGGGACAAGGACACCGGGGAGCTGTTTTTT. It encodes CASSPRDKDTGELFF.

This clonotype was seen more than once but under ten times. The genes are TRBV14 and TRBJ1-2; D possibly corresponds to TRBD1 (5 bases). This CDR3 is built from 15 residues. The germline gives CDR1 SGHDN, CDR2 FVKESK. V was pared by 1 base and J by 0 bases, with 9 bases between. The DNA for the CDR3 is TGTGCCAGCAGCCAAGCAGGGCTTTCTAACTATGGCTACACCTTC. Translation: CASSQAGLSNYGYTF.

This clonotype showed up just a few times. The V call is TRBV4-1, the J call TRBJ1-2, with D possibly matching TRBD1 (5 bases). The ends were cut back, 4 bases at V and 5 bases at J, with 26 bases in the middle. Germline CDR1 reads MGHRA; CDR2 reads YSYEKL. There are 18 residues in the CDR3. As DNA, the CDR3 is TGCGCCAGCAGCCGGAATTCTCACGGGACCCAAGCTTTTTATGGCTACACCTTC. It translates to CASSRNSHGTQAFYGYTF.

The chain has TRBV4-2 and TRBJ2-1; the match to TRBD2 covers 8 bases. Looked up from germline, CDR1 is LGHNA and CDR2 is YNFKEQ. This CDR3 has 17 residues. J lost 2 bases, V lost 0 bases, and 6 bases had no gene match. Here the CDR3 DNA reads TGTGCCAGCAGCCAAGATCTGCCGGGAGGGGCCTACAATGAGCAGTTCTTC. Amino acids: CASSQDLPGGAYNEQFF.

J is TRBJ2-2 and V is TRBV7-9, with D maybe TRBD1 (6 bases). Trimming removed 4 bases from V and 0 bases from J, with 12 bases in between. Germline loops: CDR1 SEHNR, CDR2 FQNEAQ (reference sequence). CDR3 length: 16 residues. The CDR3 region is CASSYRGGANTGELFF. The CDR3, as DNA: TGTGCCAGCAGCTATAGAGGGGGAGCGAACACCGGGGAGCTGTTTTTT.

This clonotype has only a few counts. V usage is TRBV7-2 and J usage is TRBJ1-5, with 8 bases fitting TRBD1. In germline, CDR1 is SGHTA, CDR2 FQGNSA. CDR3 size: 14 residues. The V and J ends lost 5 bases and 7 bases, in that order; junction bases with no gene match: 7. CDR3 bases: TGTGCCAGCAGCCCTGGACAGGGAGGCCAGCCCCAGCATTTT. It encodes CASSPGQGGQPQHF.

This clonotype was detected ten times or more. This chain uses TRBV7-9 with TRBJ1-1; 8 bases agree with TRBD1. The CDR3 covers 12 residues. V lost 5 bases and J lost 6; bases outside the gene matches: 2. The germline CDR1 and CDR2 sequences are SEHNR and FQNEAQ (reference sequence). CDR3 residues: CASSLQGAEAFF. DNA for the CDR3: TGTGCCAGCAGCCTACAGGGGGCTGAAGCTTTCTTT.

The V and J genes are TRBV29-1 and TRBJ1-2, with TRBD1 matching over 7 bases. Unmatched junction bases numbered 3, after V lost 3 bases and J lost 2 bases. Germline assignment: CDR1 SQVTM and CDR2 ANQGSEA. The CDR3 is 13 residues long. The CDR3 region has the DNA TGCAGCGTTGAGACCAGGGGGAACTATGGCTACACCTTC. It is translated as CSVETRGNYGYTF.

This clonotype appeared many times. The chain is built from TRBV5-1 and TRBJ2-3; possible D gene TRBD2, 6 bases. Trimming shortened V by 0 bases and J by 2 bases, and 16 bases separated the two germline ends. Germline V gene lookup returns CDR1 SGHRS and CDR2 YFSETQ. The CDR3 has 17 amino acids. As DNA, the CDR3 is TGCGCCAGCAGCTTGGATGGGGGGACGACTTACACAGATACGCAGTATTTT. Residues: CASSLDGGTTYTDTQYF.

This rearrangement joins TRBV4-1 to TRBJ2-7, with D perhaps TRBD2 (6 bases). The CDR3 runs to 15 residues. V shed 1 base and J shed 3 bases, with 13 bases lying between them. Germline V CDR1 and CDR2: MGHRA, YSYEKL. The CDR3 reads CASSQARTGGYEQYF. In DNA form, the CDR3 reads TGCGCCAGCAGCCAAGCGCGGACCGGGGGCTACGAGCAGTACTTC.

CDR3 sequence: CASSYRGLREQYF. As DNA, the CDR3 is TGTGCCAGCAGCTACAGGGGGCTTAGAGAGCAGTACTTC. The chain employs TRBV7-8 and TRBJ2-7, with TRBD1 matching over 9 bases. Per germline, CDR1 SGHVS and CDR2 FQNEAQ. Unmatched junction bases numbered 5, after V lost 4 bases and J lost 7 bases. The CDR3 is made up of 13 amino acids.

There are a few counts of this clonotype. V gene TRBV19 combines with J gene TRBJ2-7, with D possibly matching TRBD1 (5 bases). CDR3 length: 13 amino acids. Germline values: CDR1 LNHDA, CDR2 SQIVND (reference sequence). Trimming removed 5 bases from V and 3 bases from J, with 11 bases in between. The CDR3 loop is CASSVYGHYEQYF. The DNA of the CDR3 is TGTGCCAGTAGTGTGTACGGACACTACGAGCAGTACTTC. Combining the CDR3 with reference TRBV19 and TRBJ2-7 gives the whole variable domain DGGITQSPKYLFRKEGQNVTLSCEQNLNHDAMYWYRQDPGQGLRLIYYSQIVNDFQKGDIAEGYSVSREKKESFPLTVTSAQKNPTAFYLCASSVYGHYEQYFGPGTRLTVT.

The CDR3 is CAGPLGTEKNIQYF. The CDR3 DNA is TGCGCCGGACCCCTTGGGACAGAAAAAAACATTCAGTACTTC. The chain recombines TRBV5-1 with TRBJ2-4; 7 bases align to TRBD1. The germline CDR1 and CDR2 sequences are SGHRS and YFSETQ. V lost 10 bases and J lost 4; bases outside the gene matches: 11. This CDR3 is 14 amino acids long.

In its sample, this clonotype was seen many times. J is TRBJ2-5 and V is TRBV11-2, with D unresolved. Trimming stripped 5 bases from V and 5 bases from J, with 18 bases between. This CDR3 is built from 15 residues. The germline V gene encodes CDR1 SGHAT and CDR2 FQNNGV. The CDR3 DNA reads as TGTGCCAGCAGCCCCCGGGTCTCCAATTGGGAGACCCAGTACTTC. This translates into CASSPRVSNWETQYF.